What follows are 23 T cell receptor beta chains derived from one specimen sequenced in a study of blood T cell repertoires in COVID-19. Using immunoSEQ multiplex PCR, the repertoire was profiled, and TCRdb retains in-frame clones only, with some absent. The repertoire includes approximately 480,000 clones, roughly 87% of them detected once, and 0.7% sits in the top ten. Sequenced material: PBMCs or T cells enriched from blood (not recorded which). The origin of the receptors is a woman aged 18 to 35 who had recovered from COVID-19.

V is TRBV4-1 and J is TRBJ2-7; a possible D gene is TRBD2 (6 bases). The V end was cut by 3 bases, the J end by 1 base, with 10 bases between. The length of the CDR3 is 14 residues. From germline, CDR1 is MGHRA and CDR2 YSYEKL. CDR3 in DNA: TGCGCCAGCAGCCAGGCGGGGAGGTCCTACGAGCAGTACTTC. Translating gives CASSQAGRSYEQYF.

J is TRBJ1-4 and V is TRBV19; TRBD1 matches 8 bases. Germline V CDR1 and CDR2: LNHDA, SQIVND (reference sequence). The CDR3 is 14 amino acids. After removal of 10 bases from V and 5 bases from J, the junction contained 9 bases not matched to a gene. CDR3 sequence (DNA): TGTGCCACTCACCCGGGACAGGTGAATGAAAAACTGTTTTTT. Translated: CATHPGQVNEKLFF.

This chain uses TRBV24-1 with TRBJ2-5, with D perhaps matching TRBD2 (5 bases). Per the germline V gene, CDR1 is KGHDR and CDR2 is SFDVKD. With 3 bases removed from V and 3 bases from J, the gap between germline ends came to 19 bases. This CDR3 region has 17 residues. In DNA, the CDR3 is TGTGCCACCAGTGATCCCATGAGCGGCGGAGGAAAAGAGACCCAGTACTTC. This translates into CATSDPMSGGGKETQYF.

The chain recombines TRBV18 with TRBJ2-5, with 7 bases matching TRBD2. Trimming removed 1 base from V and 0 bases from J; junction bases left unmatched: 5. CDR1 is KGHSH, CDR2 LQKENI, per germline. This CDR3 spans 16 amino acids. The CDR3 loop is CASSPRLGGNQETQYF. The CDR3 DNA follows: TGTGCCAGCTCACCACGTCTCGGGGGGAACCAAGAGACCCAGTACTTC.

This chain connects TRBV28 to TRBJ1-2; the D is unclear. V lost 2 bases to trimming and J lost 4 bases, with 11 bases between them. The CDR3 has 14 residues. Per the germline V gene, CDR1 is MDHEN and CDR2 is SYDVKM. In DNA, the CDR3 is TGTGCCAGCAGTTTACGGGTTTCGATCTATGGCTACACCTTC. This sequence encodes CASSLRVSIYGYTF.

The V and J genes are TRBV5-1 and TRBJ1-1, with TRBD1 matching over 7 bases. Unmatched junction bases numbered 11, after V lost 4 bases and J lost 2 bases. The CDR3 is 16 amino acids. Germline CDR1 is SGHRS and CDR2 is YFSETQ. The CDR3 reads CASSPGWDSLNTEAFF. The CDR3 coding sequence is TGCGCCAGCAGCCCTGGCTGGGACAGTCTAAACACTGAAGCTTTCTTT.

The rearrangement joins TRBV7-9 to TRBJ1-1; possibly TRBD1 for D (5 bases). The CDR3 totals 13 residues. V was trimmed by 7 bases and J by 2 bases, leaving 11 bases between them. CDR1 and CDR2 from the germline V gene are SEHNR and FQNEAQ (reference sequence). This CDR3 reads CASTLDTNTEAFF. The CDR3 DNA sequence: TGTGCCAGCACCCTGGACACCAACACTGAAGCTTTCTTT.

The chain carries TRBV7-6 and TRBJ2-1; D may be TRBD2 (5 bases). Germline CDR1 SGHVS, CDR2 FNYEAQ. This CDR3 has 12 residues. The V end was cut by 4 bases, the J end by 4 bases, with 5 bases between. The CDR3 spells CASSSGYNEQFF. The CDR3, as DNA: TGTGCCAGCAGCTCGGGGTACAATGAGCAGTTCTTC.

The chain employs TRBV10-3 and TRBJ1-2; 8 bases match TRBD1. CDR3 length: 12 amino acids. Trimming at V came to 9 bases and at J to 4 bases, leaving 4 bases not matched to a gene. The germline gives CDR1 ENHRY, CDR2 SYGVKD. The CDR3 DNA follows: TGTGCCATTTCGACAGGGGTCTATGGCTACACCTTC. Translation: CAISTGVYGYTF.

This clone was seen once. The chain carries TRBV7-9 and TRBJ2-7; TRBD1 aligns across 7 bases. Germline V gives CDR1 SEHNR, CDR2 FQNEAQ (reference sequence). The CDR3 consists of 13 residues. V gave up 10 bases and J gave up 0 bases; unmatched junction bases: 6. For the CDR3, the DNA is TGTGCCACCGAGGGGGCAACCTCCTACGAGCAGTACTTC. Encoded protein: CATEGATSYEQYF.

The rearrangement uses TRBV7-2 and TRBJ2-1; TRBD2 is a possible D gene (6 bases). From germline, CDR1 is SGHTA and CDR2 FQGNSA. There are 15 residues in the CDR3. Trimming cost V 5 bases and J 0 bases, with 11 bases left between them. The DNA of the CDR3 is TGTGCCAGCAGCGGGGACTCCAGCTCCTACAATGAGCAGTTCTTC. This translates into CASSGDSSSYNEQFF.

This chain connects TRBV19 to TRBJ1-5; tentatively, D is TRBD1 (5 bases). The V end lost 3 bases, the J end lost 3 bases, and 15 bases lay between the germline ends. Germline V CDR1 and CDR2: LNHDA, SQIVND (reference sequence). The CDR3 totals 16 residues. This CDR3 reads CASSIVPGMDNQPQHF. The CDR3 bases are TGTGCCAGTAGTATCGTTCCAGGGATGGACAATCAGCCCCAGCATTTT.

The chain employs TRBV20-1 and TRBJ2-3, with 11 bases lining up with TRBD2. J was trimmed by 2 bases and V by 3 bases; bases with no gene match: 4. Looked up from germline, CDR1 is DFQATT and CDR2 is SNEGSKA (reference sequence). This CDR3 region has 15 residues. The CDR3 region is CSASLAGGNTDTQYF. The CDR3 nucleotides are TGCAGTGCTAGTCTAGCGGGGGGTAACACAGATACGCAGTATTTT.

The chain carries TRBV6-1 and TRBJ2-1; 12 positions agree with TRBD2. Unmatched junction bases numbered 15, after V lost 4 bases and J lost 8 bases. The CDR3 is 18 residues long. CDR1 is MNHNS and CDR2 is SASEGT in the germline V gene. The CDR3 DNA sequence: TGTGCCAGCAGTGTCAGACCTAGCGGGGGGGCCAGTTGGGATGAGCAGTTCTTC. It codes for CASSVRPSGGASWDEQFF.

The V gene is TRBV5-4, the J gene TRBJ2-1; D is unresolved. Trimming left V 3 bases short and J 8 bases short, with 18 bases between. CDR3 length equals 15 residues. Germline CDR1 SGHNT, CDR2 YYREEE (reference sequence). CDR3 loop: CASSSRHLSVDEQFF. CDR3 nucleotide sequence: TGTGCCAGCAGCTCGAGACACCTATCTGTCGATGAGCAGTTCTTC.

V usage is TRBV23-1 and J usage is TRBJ2-1, with D possibly TRBD2 on 5 matching bases. TRBV23-1 is an ORF, with its function uncertain. The CDR3 is made up of 17 amino acids. Trimming took off 4 bases at V and 5 bases at J, with 21 bases between the two ends. CDR3: CASSPPPGRVTNNEQFF. The CDR3 region has the DNA TGCGCCAGCAGTCCCCCACCGGGAAGGGTTACAAACAATGAGCAGTTCTTC.

The rearrangement links TRBV6-6 to TRBJ2-3; D possibly corresponds to TRBD2 (6 bases). Germline lookup yields CDR1 MNHNY and CDR2 SVGAGI (reference sequence). CDR3 length: 15 residues. V was cut by 2 bases and J by 3 bases, with 12 bases left in between. The CDR3 spells CASSYGGKRTDTQYF. The CDR3 bases are TGTGCCAGCAGTTACGGAGGGAAGAGGACAGATACGCAGTATTTT.

V and J are TRBV7-8 and TRBJ1-2; D might be TRBD1 (5 bases). The CDR3 covers 17 residues. The ends were cut back, 5 bases at V and 1 base at J, with 20 bases in the middle. The germline CDR1 and CDR2 sequences are SGHVS and FQNEAQ. In DNA form, the CDR3 reads TGTGCCAGCAGCCCAAAATTGACAGTGTTAGATAACTATGGCTACACCTTC. It is translated as CASSPKLTVLDNYGYTF.

The chain has TRBV12-3 or TRBV12-4 and TRBJ2-7; TRBD1 is a possible D gene (6 bases). CDR3 length equals 13 residues. Trimming stripped 8 bases from V and 4 bases from J, with 15 bases between. In nucleotides, the CDR3 is TGTGCCAGCCTCCAGGACAGCTCATACGAGCAGTACTTC. It translates to CASLQDSSYEQYF.

The chain joins TRBV7-2 to TRBJ1-2; the match to TRBD1 covers 8 bases. Germline lookup yields CDR1 SGHTA and CDR2 FQGNSA. J gave up 2 bases and V 5 bases, and 7 bases lay outside the gene matches. This CDR3 comprises 15 residues. CDR3 region: CASSHYRGINYGYTF. Written as DNA, the CDR3 is TGTGCCAGCAGCCATTACAGGGGGATAAACTATGGCTACACCTTC.

V usage is TRBV9 and J usage is TRBJ2-3; D gene unclear. Deletions cut 4 bases from V and 1 base from J, with 10 bases between. Germline V gene sequence: CDR1 SGDLS, CDR2 YYNGEE. The CDR3 is 14 residues long. CDR3 in amino acids: CASSLGEGTDTQYF. The CDR3 nucleotides read TGTGCCAGCAGCCTCGGTGAGGGCACAGATACGCAGTATTTT. Combining the CDR3 with reference TRBV9 and TRBJ2-3 gives the whole variable domain DSGVTQTPKHLITATGQRVTLRCSPRSGDLSVYWYQQSLDQGLQFLIQYYNGEERAKGNILERFSAQQFPDLHSELNLSSLELGDSALYFCASSLGEGTDTQYFGPGTRLTVL.

This clone was observed a single time. This sequence joins TRBV4-1 and TRBJ1-2; D remains ambiguous. This CDR3 is built from 14 residues. Trimming removed 4 bases at V and 5 bases at J, with 14 bases between. Germline V lookup: CDR1 MGHRA, CDR2 YSYEKL. CDR3 in DNA: TGCGCCAGCAGCCCCTCCTCATCCGGGTATGGCTACACCTTC. This translates into CASSPSSSGYGYTF.

V is TRBV19 and J is TRBJ2-5, with D possibly TRBD2 on 5 matching bases. V was trimmed by 5 bases and J by 5 bases, leaving 15 bases between them. The germline V gene has CDR1 LNHDA and CDR2 SQIVND (reference sequence). CDR3 length: 14 residues. CDR3 region: CASSRREPGETQYF. Here the CDR3 DNA reads TGTGCCAGTAGTCGACGGGAACCGGGGGAGACCCAGTACTTC. Full variable domain (remainder filled in from reference TRBV19 and TRBJ2-5): DGGITQSPKYLFRKEGQNVTLSCEQNLNHDAMYWYRQDPGQGLRLIYYSQIVNDFQKGDIAEGYSVSREKKESFPLTVTSAQKNPTAFYLCASSRREPGETQYFGPGTRLLVL.